The T cell receptor (beta chain) described here comes from a study of Tregs in tolerant kidney transplant recipients. The CDR3 has 18 amino acids. V was trimmed by 3 bases and J by 3 bases, leaving 24 bases between them. Germline CDR1 reads SGDLS; CDR2 reads YYNGEE. Using immunoSEQ multiplex PCR, the repertoire was profiled, and TCRdb retains in-frame clones only, with some absent. The sample has fewer than 70,000 clones; around four fifths are singletons. This chain links TRBV9 with TRBJ2-5, with a possible D match to TRBD1 (6 bases). The specimen was CD4+ T cells from blood. This receptor was obtained from a human donor in good health. This CDR3 reads CASSGELLGQSHKETQYF. In DNA, the CDR3 is TGTGCCAGCAGCGGCGAACTCCTCGGACAGTCCCACAAAGAGACCCAGTACTTC.